This record concerns one T cell receptor beta chain sequence. The age range of participants was about 18 to 89 years, with residence in about two dozen US areas. Which cohort a participant joined came from the clinical history participants gave. The CDR3 runs to 16 residues. Germline CDR1 reads SQVTM; CDR2 reads ANQGSEA. The V end lost 1 base, the J end lost 7 bases, and 22 bases lay between the germline ends. The sample is drawn from a study of blood T cell repertoires in COVID-19. The overall study: Collection of acute and convalescent COVID-19 samples took place in the United States, Italy and Spain.

In the original processing: Amplification with reference gene primers provided the estimates of nucleated cell counts. Sequenced by immunoSEQ multiplex PCR; TCRdb stores in-frame clones only, minus some. V, J and clone size are those of that table, while D and trimming were read from the DNA. The sample shows a few hundred thousand clones, about nine tenths of them seen only once. The specimen was PBMCs or T cells enriched from blood (not recorded which). This chain connects TRBV29-1 to TRBJ1-2, with a weak D call TRBD1 (6 bases). The receptor's source is a woman between 18 and 29 years old who had recovered from COVID-19. As DNA, the CDR3 is TGCAGCGTTGAAGGGTCGGGGGGCGGGGTCTTACCTGGCTACACCTTC. Encoded protein: CSVEGSGGGVLPGYTF.